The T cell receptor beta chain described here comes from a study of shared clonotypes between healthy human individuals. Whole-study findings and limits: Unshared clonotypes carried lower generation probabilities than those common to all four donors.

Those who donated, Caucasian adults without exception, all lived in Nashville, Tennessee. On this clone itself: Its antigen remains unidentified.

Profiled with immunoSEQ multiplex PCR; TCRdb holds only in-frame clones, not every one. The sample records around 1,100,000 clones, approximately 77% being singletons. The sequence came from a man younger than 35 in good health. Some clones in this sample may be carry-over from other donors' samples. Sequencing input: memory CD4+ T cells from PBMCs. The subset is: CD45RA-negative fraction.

CDR3 in amino acids: CASSSPHQGREKLFF. Here the CDR3 DNA reads TGTGCCAGCAGCTCACCCCACCAAGGACGAGAAAAACTGTTTTTT. V gene TRBV7-9 combines with J gene TRBJ1-4, with D hard to call. This CDR3 is 15 amino acids long. Germline CDR1 SEHNR, CDR2 FQNEAQ (reference sequence). Between the trimmed V and J ends, which lost 4 bases and 8 bases, there was a span of 17 bases.